What follows are 9 T cell receptor beta chains derived from one specimen sequenced in a study of blood T cell repertoires in COVID-19. Generated by immunoSEQ multiplex PCR, the TCRdb table keeps only in-frame clones and is missing some. This repertoire shows around 210,000 clones, 65% to 90% found once; its top ten account for approximately 5.1%. Sequencing was carried out using peripheral blood. These receptors all stem from a man between 50 and 59 years old with COVID-19, enrolled during active disease.

This clone was detected once. The genes are TRBV5-4 and TRBJ2-7, with TRBD2 matching 8 bases. J was trimmed by 3 bases and V by 4 bases; bases with no gene match: 6. Per germline, CDR1 SGHNT and CDR2 YYREEE (reference sequence). This CDR3 comprises 14 residues. The CDR3 loop is CASSGGGNRYEQYF. The DNA of the CDR3 is TGTGCCAGCAGCGGCGGGGGGAACCGCTACGAGCAGTACTTC.

The rearrangement joins TRBV30 to TRBJ1-2; 8 bases fit TRBD1. The CDR3 runs 15 residues. Germline assignment: CDR1 GTSNPN and CDR2 SVGIG (reference sequence). The J segment lost 6 bases and the V segment lost 4 bases, leaving 13 bases of the junction unmatched. CDR3 nucleotide sequence: TGTGCCTGGAACCGGCCGGCCAGGGGGCTTAATGGCTACACCTTC. Translating it yields CAWNRPARGLNGYTF.

J is TRBJ2-1 and V is TRBV24-1; a weak D match, TRBD2 (6 bases). CDR1 and CDR2 from the germline V gene are KGHDR and SFDVKD. The V and J ends lost 5 bases and 0 bases respectively, with 10 bases between them. CDR3 size: 15 residues. CDR3 DNA sequence: TGTGCCACCAGTGGGGGGGTGGACTCCTACAATGAGCAGTTCTTC. As protein: CATSGGVDSYNEQFF.

The table lists this clone with a few counts. The genes are TRBV11-2 and TRBJ2-1; 10 nucleotides match TRBD2. CDR1 is SGHAT, CDR2 FQNNGV, per germline. This CDR3 region has 13 residues. The V and J ends lost 8 bases and 8 bases, in that order; junction bases with no gene match: 6. The CDR3 loop reads CASGPSGGYEQFF. CDR3 DNA: TGTGCCAGCGGCCCTAGCGGGGGCTATGAGCAGTTCTTC.

The chain combines TRBV5-1 with TRBJ2-2, with 7 bases aligning to TRBD1. From germline, CDR1 is SGHRS and CDR2 YFSETQ. This CDR3 is 16 amino acids long. Trimming took 5 bases from V and 4 from J; bases not matched to a gene: 11. The chain's CDR3 is CASSGRTGGGTGELFF. CDR3 coding DNA: TGCGCCAGCAGTGGGCGGACAGGTGGGGGCACCGGGGAGCTGTTTTTT.

V is TRBV4-1 and J is TRBJ1-5; 10 bases match TRBD1. Per germline, CDR1 MGHRA and CDR2 YSYEKL. This CDR3 spans 16 amino acids. Trimming cost V 5 bases and J 2 bases; bases outside gene matches: 6. CDR3 amino acids: CASSASTGGGNQPQHF. In DNA, the CDR3 is TGCGCCAGCAGCGCCTCGACAGGGGGCGGCAATCAGCCCCAGCATTTT.

This clone has only a few counts. This sequence joins TRBV4-3 and TRBJ2-1; a weak D match, TRBD2 (6 bases). This CDR3 is 15 amino acids long. Germline V gene lookup returns CDR1 LGHNA and CDR2 YSLEER. Trimming left V 5 bases short and J 0 bases short, with 11 bases between. This chain's CDR3 is CASSVAESSYNEQFF. The CDR3 nucleotides read TGCGCCAGCAGCGTAGCGGAAAGCTCCTACAATGAGCAGTTCTTC.

Only one count was recorded for this clone. The chain uses TRBV19 and TRBJ1-1, with D perhaps TRBD1 (5 bases). Trimming took 4 bases from V and 12 from J, leaving 15 bases between them. This CDR3 has 12 residues. Per the germline V gene, CDR1 is LNHDA and CDR2 is SQIVND (reference sequence). CDR3 bases: TGTGCCAGTAGTAAGACGGGACTGGGGTCTTTCTTT. Protein sequence: CASSKTGLGSFF.

The V and J genes are TRBV4-2 and TRBJ1-2; a weak D match, TRBD1 (6 bases). CDR1 is LGHNA, CDR2 YNFKEQ, per germline. CDR3 length: 15 residues. V dropped 4 bases and J dropped 4 bases, with 16 bases sitting between them. CDR3 in amino acids: CASSPAGTSFYGYTF. The CDR3 coding sequence is TGTGCCAGCAGCCCTGCCGGGACAAGCTTCTATGGCTACACCTTC.